The next 24 T cell receptor beta chains were all read from a single sample in a study of blood T cell repertoires in COVID-19. The method was immunoSEQ multiplex PCR; TCRdb's version includes in-frame clones alone and lacks a portion of them. The sample has roughly 150,000 clones, 60% to 80% seen once. The sample comprised peripheral blood. Receptor source: a man between 60 and 70 years old who had recovered from COVID-19.

This clone occurred once. The DNA of the CDR3 is TGTGCCAGCAGTTTAAAGGGACTAGCGGTGGAAGAGACCCAGTACTTC. Protein: CASSLKGLAVEETQYF. This chain connects TRBV28 to TRBJ2-5; TRBD2 aligns across 11 bases. In germline, CDR1 is MDHEN, CDR2 SYDVKM. The CDR3 covers 16 residues. The V gene end was trimmed by 2 bases and the J gene end by 3 bases; junction bases not matched to a gene: 5.

V and J are TRBV5-4 and TRBJ1-2; D may be TRBD1 (5 bases). This CDR3 comprises 16 residues. In germline, CDR1 is SGHNT, CDR2 YYREEE (reference sequence). The germline V and J ends were trimmed by 4 bases and 4 bases, with 20 bases remaining between them. The CDR3 region is CASSLQGGVVSYGYTF. The DNA of the CDR3 is TGTGCCAGCAGCCTCCAGGGTGGGGTAGTATCCTATGGCTACACCTTC.

This chain uses TRBV28 with TRBJ2-2; 10 bases are a match to TRBD1. Germline lookup yields CDR1 MDHEN and CDR2 SYDVKM. This CDR3 spans 16 amino acids. J gave up 4 bases and V 5 bases, and 7 bases lay outside the gene matches. This CDR3 is CASSDRDRGATGELFF. CDR3 bases: TGTGCCAGCAGTGACCGGGACAGGGGTGCCACCGGGGAGCTGTTTTTT.

The chain recombines TRBV5-1 with TRBJ1-6; tentatively, D is TRBD1 (5 bases). V lost 0 bases to trimming and J lost 6 bases, with 13 bases between them. Germline lookup yields CDR1 SGHRS and CDR2 YFSETQ. CDR3 length: 16 residues. The CDR3 nucleotides read TGCGCCAGCAGCTTGGGATCAGGGCCCCCTAATTCACCCCTCCACTTT. Protein sequence: CASSLGSGPPNSPLHF. The full variable domain, with the rest looked up from reference TRBV5-1 and TRBJ1-6, is KAGVTQTPRYLIKTRGQQVTLSCSPISGHRSVSWYQQTPGQGLQFLFEYFSETQRNKGNFPGRFSGRQFSNSRSEMNVSTLELGDSALYLCASSLGSGPPNSPLHFGNGTRLTVT.

The sample holds a few counts of this clone. The chain carries TRBV7-9 and TRBJ1-1, with 8 bases matching TRBD1. The germline gives CDR1 SEHNR, CDR2 FQNEAQ (reference sequence). V trimming: 5 bases; J trimming: 4 bases; junction bases outside the gene matches: 6. The CDR3 sequence is 14 residues long. The CDR3: CASSPATGVTEAFF. DNA of the CDR3: TGTGCCAGCAGCCCAGCGACAGGGGTCACTGAAGCTTTCTTT.

The chain joins TRBV19 to TRBJ2-7; D is unresolved. This CDR3 is built from 14 residues. Germline CDR1 reads LNHDA; CDR2 reads SQIVND (reference sequence). Trimming cost V 3 bases and J 2 bases, with 11 bases left between them. CDR3 protein: CASSIGTTPYEQYF. The CDR3 DNA follows: TGTGCCAGTAGTATCGGCACTACACCCTACGAGCAGTACTTC.

V and J are TRBV7-9 and TRBJ2-1, with unresolved D. Germline V gene lookup returns CDR1 SEHNR and CDR2 FQNEAQ (reference sequence). The length of the CDR3 is 14 residues. With 5 bases removed from V and 4 bases from J, the gap between germline ends came to 12 bases. In DNA form, the CDR3 reads TGTGCCAGCAGCCCTAGAGTTGGTTACAATGAGCAGTTCTTC. Residues: CASSPRVGYNEQFF.

In DNA, the CDR3 is TGTGCCAGTAGTTCACAGGGGGCGCTAAGGGCTGAAGCTTTCTTT. Its protein is CASSSQGALRAEAFF. The V gene is TRBV19, the J gene TRBJ1-1, with 9 bases that match TRBD1. The V gene end was trimmed by 5 bases and the J gene end by 6 bases; junction bases not matched to a gene: 10. From germline, CDR1 is LNHDA and CDR2 SQIVND (reference sequence). This CDR3 has 15 residues.

J is TRBJ2-7 and V is TRBV5-1, with 7 bases lining up with TRBD1. The CDR3 runs to 13 residues. CDR1 is SGHRS and CDR2 is YFSETQ in the germline V gene. V lost 4 bases, J lost 3 bases, and 4 bases stayed unmatched. The CDR3 region is CASSTGQSYEQYF. For the CDR3, the DNA is TGCGCCAGCAGCACGGGACAGAGCTACGAGCAGTACTTC.

The chain recombines TRBV28 with TRBJ2-7, with D tentatively TRBD2 (6 bases). Germline CDR1 and CDR2: MDHEN and SYDVKM. The CDR3 has 14 residues. The ends were cut back, 8 bases at V and 12 bases at J, with 26 bases in the middle. The CDR3 loop reads CASLPGGARGRRYF. In nucleotides, the CDR3 is TGTGCCAGCCTCCCCGGCGGTGCTCGGGGGAGACGGTACTTC. Drawing the rest from reference TRBV28 and TRBJ2-7, the complete variable domain is DVKVTQSSRYLVKRTGEKVFLECVQDMDHENMFWYRQDPGLGLRLIYFSYDVKMKEKGDIPEGYSVSREKKERFSLILESASTNQTSMYLCASLPGGARGRRYFGPGTRLTVT.

The rearrangement links TRBV5-6 to TRBJ1-4; the match to TRBD1 covers 12 bases. With V trimmed by 5 bases and J by 8 bases, 7 bases remained unmatched. The CDR3 loop spans 15 amino acids. Germline loops: CDR1 SGHDT, CDR2 YYEEEE. The CDR3 loop is CASSPGQGAREKLFF. CDR3 coding DNA: TGTGCCAGCAGTCCGGGACAGGGGGCGCGGGAAAAACTGTTTTTT.

The chain links TRBV4-2 to TRBJ1-5; a weak D match, TRBD1 (5 bases). The CDR3 is 15 residues long. Trimming took 0 bases from V and 5 from J, leaving 11 bases between them. From germline, CDR1 is LGHNA and CDR2 YNFKEQ. Written as DNA, the CDR3 is TGTGCCAGCAGCCAAGATCAAGGGGTGGATCAGCCCCAGCATTTT. Its protein is CASSQDQGVDQPQHF.

CDR3 loop: CASTIRDQRAHRTGELFF. CDR3 nucleotide sequence: TGTGCCAGCACCATAAGGGACCAGCGGGCCCATCGCACCGGGGAGCTGTTTTTT. The chain uses TRBV28 and TRBJ2-2; D perhaps matches TRBD2 (6 bases). The germline V and J ends were trimmed by 7 bases and 4 bases, with 25 bases remaining between them. This CDR3 region has 18 residues. Germline CDR1 and CDR2: MDHEN and SYDVKM.

This clone was counted between two and nine times. The chain links TRBV4-3 to TRBJ2-1; TRBD2 agrees at 7 bases. Unmatched junction bases numbered 5, after V lost 3 bases and J lost 3 bases. This CDR3 has 15 residues. Germline V gives CDR1 LGHNA, CDR2 YSLEER. The CDR3 protein is CASSHVASGYNEQFF. The CDR3 nucleotides are TGCGCCAGCAGCCATGTCGCTAGCGGCTACAATGAGCAGTTCTTC.

This chain links TRBV11-2 with TRBJ2-7; the match to TRBD2 covers 10 bases. Germline-derived CDR1 and CDR2 are SGHAT and FQNNGV. The J segment lost 0 bases and the V segment lost 0 bases, leaving 2 bases of the junction unmatched. This CDR3 region has 16 residues. DNA for the CDR3: TGTGCCAGCAGCTTAGATTGGACTAGCGGCTCCTACGAGCAGTACTTC. Residues: CASSLDWTSGSYEQYF.

This clone was found a few times. The J gene is TRBJ1-6, the V gene TRBV19, with TRBD1 as a possible D gene (5 bases). The CDR3 is 13 amino acids. The germline V and J ends were trimmed by 8 bases and 7 bases, with 12 bases remaining between them. Germline assignment: CDR1 LNHDA and CDR2 SQIVND (reference sequence). CDR3 residues: CASQWGGNSPLHF. The CDR3 nucleotides are TGTGCCAGTCAATGGGGGGGAAATTCACCCCTCCACTTT.

The table lists this clone with a few counts. The rearrangement uses TRBV5-4 and TRBJ2-5; tentative D call: TRBD2 (5 bases). Trimming shortened V by 4 bases and J by 2 bases, and 12 bases separated the two germline ends. Germline V lookup: CDR1 SGHNT, CDR2 YYREEE (reference sequence). The CDR3 sequence is 14 residues long. CDR3 loop: CASSRASGQETQYF. The CDR3 nucleotides read TGTGCCAGCAGCCGGGCGTCGGGGCAAGAGACCCAGTACTTC.

The rearrangement uses TRBV2 and TRBJ2-1; TRBD2 matches at 12 bases. The CDR3 extends over 13 amino acids. The V segment lost 7 bases and the J segment 7 bases; nucleotides outside the gene matches: 2. Germline assignment: CDR1 SNHLY and CDR2 FYNNEI. The CDR3 bases are TGTGCCAGCATAGGGACTAGCGGGAATGAGCAGTTCTTC. Translating it yields CASIGTSGNEQFF.

The rearrangement uses TRBV15 and TRBJ2-1, with 7 bases aligning to TRBD2. The CDR3 extends over 13 amino acids. Germline V gives CDR1 LNHNV, CDR2 YYDKDF (reference sequence). Losses at the gene ends were 3 bases for V and 10 bases for J; bases not matched to a gene: 6. The CDR3: CATSSRLASEQFF. The CDR3 nucleotides are TGTGCCACCAGCAGCCGACTAGCTTCAGAGCAGTTCTTC.

The rearrangement joins TRBV7-8 to TRBJ2-1; TRBD2 might be the D (6 bases). The V gene's germline CDR1 is SGHVS and CDR2 FQNEAQ. CDR3 length: 17 amino acids. Trimming shortened V by 5 bases and J by 0 bases, and 17 bases separated the two germline ends. CDR3 loop: CASSEHGGASSYNEQFF. The DNA of the CDR3 is TGTGCCAGCAGCGAACATGGCGGGGCAAGCTCCTACAATGAGCAGTTCTTC.

There are a few counts of this clone. The V call is TRBV7-2, the J call TRBJ2-7, with TRBD1 matching 8 bases. The CDR3 spans 15 residues. The V and J ends lost 4 bases and 3 bases, in that order; junction bases with no gene match: 8. Germline loops: CDR1 SGHTA, CDR2 FQGNSA. In DNA, the CDR3 is TGTGCCAGCAGCTCGAGACAGGGGCAGGGCTACGAGCAGTACTTC. Its protein is CASSSRQGQGYEQYF.

In its sample, this clone was seen once. V and J are TRBV5-6 and TRBJ1-2; possible D gene TRBD1, 6 bases. The germline gives CDR1 SGHDT, CDR2 YYEEEE. The CDR3 covers 15 residues. Trimming stripped 3 bases from V and 5 bases from J, with 17 bases between. Here the CDR3 reads CASSSLQGRGYGYTF. Written as DNA, the CDR3 is TGTGCCAGCAGCTCGCTACAGGGAAGGGGATATGGCTACACCTTC. Based on the CDR3 plus reference TRBV5-6 and TRBJ1-2, the full variable domain is DAGVTQSPTHLIKTRGQQVTLRCSPKSGHDTVSWYQQALGQGPQFIFQYYEEEERQRGNFPDRFSGHQFPNYSSELNVNALLLGDSALYLCASSSLQGRGYGYTFGSGTRLTVV.

Here the CDR3 reads CASSQEVGGWDEQFF. Here the CDR3 DNA reads TGCGCCAGCAGCCAAGAAGTAGGGGGCTGGGATGAGCAGTTCTTC. V gene TRBV4-3 combines with J gene TRBJ2-1; 7 positions match TRBD1. The V gene's germline CDR1 is LGHNA and CDR2 YSLEER. Unmatched junction bases numbered 7, after V lost 0 bases and J lost 8 bases. The CDR3 length is 15 residues.

This clone has more than one count but fewer than ten. The chain recombines TRBV4-1 with TRBJ2-1; 7 nucleotides line up with TRBD2. CDR1 is MGHRA and CDR2 is YSYEKL in the germline V gene. The CDR3 loop spans 16 amino acids. Trimming took 1 base from V and 8 from J; bases not matched to a gene: 11. CDR3 sequence (DNA): TGCGCCAGCAGCCAAGGAATGACGGGGGGACGAGATGAGCAGTTCTTC. Translation: CASSQGMTGGRDEQFF.